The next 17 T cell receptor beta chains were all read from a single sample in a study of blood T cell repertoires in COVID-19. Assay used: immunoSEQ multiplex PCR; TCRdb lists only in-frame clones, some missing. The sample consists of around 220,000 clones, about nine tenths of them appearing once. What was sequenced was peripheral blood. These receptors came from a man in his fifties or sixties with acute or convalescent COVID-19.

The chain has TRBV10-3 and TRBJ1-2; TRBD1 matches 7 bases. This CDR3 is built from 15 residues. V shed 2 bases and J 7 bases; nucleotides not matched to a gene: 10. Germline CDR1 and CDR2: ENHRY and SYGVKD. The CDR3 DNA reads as TGTGCCATCAGTGAGGGGACAGAGAGGGTCTTTGGCTACACCTTC. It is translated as CAISEGTERVFGYTF.

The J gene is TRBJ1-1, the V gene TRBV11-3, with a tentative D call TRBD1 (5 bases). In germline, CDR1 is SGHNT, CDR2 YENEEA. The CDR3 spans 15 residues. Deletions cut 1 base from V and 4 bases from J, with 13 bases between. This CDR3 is CASSLGGGGSTEAFF. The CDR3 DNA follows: TGTGCCAGCAGCTTAGGTGGGGGGGGAAGCACTGAAGCTTTCTTT.

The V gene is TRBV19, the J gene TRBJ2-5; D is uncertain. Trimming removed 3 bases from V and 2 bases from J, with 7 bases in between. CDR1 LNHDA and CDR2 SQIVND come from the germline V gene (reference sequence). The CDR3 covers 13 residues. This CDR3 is CASSIQSQETQYF. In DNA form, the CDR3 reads TGTGCCAGTAGTATTCAGTCACAAGAGACCCAGTACTTC.

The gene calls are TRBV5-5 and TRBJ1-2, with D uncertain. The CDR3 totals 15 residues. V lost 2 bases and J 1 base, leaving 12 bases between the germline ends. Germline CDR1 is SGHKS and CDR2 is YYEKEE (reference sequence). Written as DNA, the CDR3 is TGTGCCAGCAGCTTAGGTCCGGGATATAACTATGGCTACACCTTC. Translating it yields CASSLGPGYNYGYTF.

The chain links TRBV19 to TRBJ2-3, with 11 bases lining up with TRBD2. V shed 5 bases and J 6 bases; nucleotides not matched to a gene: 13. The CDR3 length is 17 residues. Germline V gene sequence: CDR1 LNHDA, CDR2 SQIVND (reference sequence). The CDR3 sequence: CASSLPSGTSGSDTQYF. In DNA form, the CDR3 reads TGTGCCAGTAGTCTCCCCTCCGGGACTAGCGGCTCCGATACGCAGTATTTT.

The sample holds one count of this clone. CDR3 loop: CASSPKGLGVYNEQFF. Here the CDR3 DNA reads TGCGCCAGCAGCCCAAAGGGGTTAGGGGTTTACAATGAGCAGTTCTTC. This rearrangement joins TRBV5-1 to TRBJ2-1; a possible D gene is TRBD1 (5 bases). CDR1 is SGHRS, CDR2 YFSETQ, per germline. The germline V and J ends were trimmed by 4 bases and 4 bases, with 18 bases remaining between them. The CDR3 sequence is 16 residues long.

The CDR3 loop reads CAIRGDKYNEQFF. CDR3 sequence (DNA): TGTGCCATCAGGGGGGACAAGTACAATGAGCAGTTCTTC. The rearrangement links TRBV10-3 to TRBJ2-1; possibly TRBD1 for D (6 bases). The CDR3 is made up of 13 amino acids. Germline V gene sequence: CDR1 ENHRY, CDR2 SYGVKD. V shed 6 bases and J shed 4 bases, with 10 bases lying between them.

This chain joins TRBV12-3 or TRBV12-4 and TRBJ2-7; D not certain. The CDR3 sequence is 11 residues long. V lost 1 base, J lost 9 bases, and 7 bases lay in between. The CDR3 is CASSLGSVQYF. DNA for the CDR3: TGTGCCAGCAGTTTAGGTTCGGTGCAGTACTTC.

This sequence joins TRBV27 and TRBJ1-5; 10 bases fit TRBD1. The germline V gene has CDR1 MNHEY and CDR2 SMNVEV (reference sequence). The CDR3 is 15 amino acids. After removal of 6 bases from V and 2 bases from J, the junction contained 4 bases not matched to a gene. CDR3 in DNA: TGTGCCAGCAGCCACGGGACAGGGGGCAATCAGCCCCAGCATTTT. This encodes CASSHGTGGNQPQHF.

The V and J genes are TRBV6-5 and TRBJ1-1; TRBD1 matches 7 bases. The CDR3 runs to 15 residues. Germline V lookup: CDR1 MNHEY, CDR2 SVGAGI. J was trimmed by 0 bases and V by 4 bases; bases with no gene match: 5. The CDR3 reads CASSWATGLNTEAFF. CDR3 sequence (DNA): TGTGCCAGCAGTTGGGCGACAGGGTTGAACACTGAAGCTTTCTTT.

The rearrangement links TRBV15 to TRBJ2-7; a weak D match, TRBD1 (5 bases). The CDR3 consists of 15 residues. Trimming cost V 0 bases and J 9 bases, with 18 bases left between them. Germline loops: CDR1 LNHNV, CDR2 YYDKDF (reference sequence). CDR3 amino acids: CATSRDQGTARWQYF. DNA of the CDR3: TGTGCCACCAGCAGAGATCAGGGCACAGCCCGCTGGCAGTACTTC.

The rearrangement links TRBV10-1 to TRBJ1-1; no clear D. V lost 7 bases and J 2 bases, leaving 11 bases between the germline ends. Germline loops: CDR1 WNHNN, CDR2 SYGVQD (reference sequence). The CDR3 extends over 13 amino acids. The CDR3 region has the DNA TGCGCCAGCACCTCTGCAGGAAACACTGAAGCTTTCTTT. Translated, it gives CASTSAGNTEAFF.

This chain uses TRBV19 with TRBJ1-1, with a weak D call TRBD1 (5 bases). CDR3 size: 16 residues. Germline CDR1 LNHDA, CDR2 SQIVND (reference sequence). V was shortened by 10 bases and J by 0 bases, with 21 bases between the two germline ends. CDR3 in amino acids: CATGGYRAGMNTEAFF. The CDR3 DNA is TGTGCCACCGGGGGTTATAGGGCCGGCATGAACACTGAAGCTTTCTTT.

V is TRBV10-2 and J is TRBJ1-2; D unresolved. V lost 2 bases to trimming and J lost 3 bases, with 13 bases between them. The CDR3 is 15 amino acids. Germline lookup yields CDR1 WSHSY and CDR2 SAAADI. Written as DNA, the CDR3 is TGCGCCAGCAGTGAGGAGAGAGCCGGGTACTATGGCTACACCTTC. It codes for CASSEERAGYYGYTF.

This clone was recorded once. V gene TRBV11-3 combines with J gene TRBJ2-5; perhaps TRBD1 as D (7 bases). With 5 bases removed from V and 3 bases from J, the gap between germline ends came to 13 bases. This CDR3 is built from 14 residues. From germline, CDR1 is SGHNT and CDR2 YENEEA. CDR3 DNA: TGTGCCAGCAGCCAGGGGGGCACAAAAGAGACCCAGTACTTC. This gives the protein CASSQGGTKETQYF.

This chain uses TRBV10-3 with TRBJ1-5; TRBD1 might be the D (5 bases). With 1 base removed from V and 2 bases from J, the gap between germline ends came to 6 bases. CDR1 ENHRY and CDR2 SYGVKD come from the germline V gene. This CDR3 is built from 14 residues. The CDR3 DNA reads TGTGCCATCAGTGAGTTACAGGGCAATCAGCCCCAGCATTTT. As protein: CAISELQGNQPQHF.

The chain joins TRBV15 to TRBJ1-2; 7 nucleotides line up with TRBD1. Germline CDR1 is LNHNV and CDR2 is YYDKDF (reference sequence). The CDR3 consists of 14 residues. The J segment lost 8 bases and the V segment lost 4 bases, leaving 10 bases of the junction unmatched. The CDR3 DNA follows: TGTGCCACCAGCACTCGACAGGGTCGAGGCGGCTACACCTTC. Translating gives CATSTRQGRGGYTF.